This T cell receptor beta chain emerged from a study of Tregs in tolerant kidney transplant recipients. Broader study findings: Validation in larger populations is needed because few patients were studied. Changing PCR primers prevented nucleotide comparison between some patients' samples.

Germline loops: CDR1 MNHNS, CDR2 SASEGT. V lost 9 bases to trimming and J lost 5 bases, with 19 bases between them. This CDR3 contains 14 residues. Sequenced by immunoSEQ multiplex PCR; TCRdb stores in-frame clones only, minus some. The sample contains approximately 100,000 clones, roughly 93% of which appear only once. Worth noting for this clone: Its antigen is currently unknown.

The TCR comes from a human donor who received a combined kidney and bone marrow transplant. The gene calls are TRBV6-1 and TRBJ2-5, with a weak D call TRBD2 (5 bases). Sequenced here: CD4+ T cells from blood, sampled before the transplant. CDR3 loop: CASRPPPGKETQYF. CDR3 sequence (DNA): TGTGCCAGTAGGCCTCCTCCCGGGAAGGAGACCCAGTACTTC.